The 8 T cell receptor beta chains below all came from one sample that was sequenced in a study of blood T cell repertoires in COVID-19. Method: immunoSEQ multiplex PCR; TCRdb's copy keeps in-frame clones and lacks some. The sample includes some 180,000 clones, roughly 90% of them seen just once. Sequencing was done on a sample of peripheral blood. These receptors were collected from a man between 45 and 60 years old with COVID-19, enrolled during active disease.

The chain uses TRBV5-1 and TRBJ2-3; tentative D call: TRBD1 (5 bases). Germline loops: CDR1 SGHRS, CDR2 YFSETQ. V gave up 3 bases and J gave up 4 bases, with 18 bases separating them. CDR3 length equals 16 residues. CDR3 nucleotides: TGCGCCAGCAGCTCAACGGCAGGGATAGAATCAGATACGCAGTATTTT. Protein product: CASSSTAGIESDTQYF.

This chain uses TRBV4-1 with TRBJ2-4; 7 positions match TRBD1. V lost 4 bases, J lost 0 bases, and 9 bases stayed unmatched. The germline V gene encodes CDR1 MGHRA and CDR2 YSYEKL. There are 17 residues in the CDR3. DNA for the CDR3: TGCGCCAGCAGCCTCGGCCGGGACAGCAAAGCCAAAAACATTCAGTACTTC. Translation gives CASSLGRDSKAKNIQYF.

Turning to this clone: This CDR3 is also generated by other DNA sequences in the sample. The CDR3 DNA is TGCGCCAGCAGCCCCGGGACACTGAACACTGAAGCTTTCTTT. Encoded protein: CASSPGTLNTEAFF. V is TRBV5-1 and J is TRBJ1-1, with D maybe TRBD1 (6 bases). V lost 4 bases, J lost 0 bases, and 10 bases lay in between. Germline V gives CDR1 SGHRS, CDR2 YFSETQ. The CDR3 sequence is 14 residues long.

This chain uses TRBV5-5 with TRBJ2-7; D gene ambiguous. Trimming took off 0 bases at V and 7 bases at J, with 5 bases between the two ends. Germline assignment: CDR1 SGHKS and CDR2 YYEKEE (reference sequence). This CDR3 comprises 11 residues. CDR3 bases: TGTGCCAGCAGCTTGGACTGGGAGCAGTACTTC. Protein: CASSLDWEQYF. The variable domain in full, completed from reference TRBV5-5 and TRBJ2-7, reads DAGVTQSPTHLIKTRGQQVTLRCSPISGHKSVSWYQQVLGQGPQFIFQYYEKEERGRGNFPDRFSARQFPNYSSELNVNALLLGDSALYLCASSLDWEQYFGPGTRLTVT.

This clone was seen a few times. The V call is TRBV6-1, the J call TRBJ1-4, with a possible D match to TRBD1 (5 bases). V lost 2 bases, J lost 8 bases, and 12 bases lay in between. The CDR3 covers 14 residues. The germline CDR1 and CDR2 sequences are MNHNS and SASEGT. This chain's CDR3 is CASSELGGVEKLFF. The CDR3 region has the DNA TGTGCCAGCAGTGAACTGGGGGGGGTGGAAAAACTGTTTTTT.

The V call is TRBV7-3, the J call TRBJ2-3; possibly TRBD2 for D (5 bases). This CDR3 has 15 residues. Germline CDR1 reads SGHTA; CDR2 reads FQGTGA. The V end was cut by 1 base, the J end by 3 bases, with 11 bases between. The CDR3 sequence is CASSLSGLATDTQYF. In DNA form, the CDR3 reads TGTGCCAGCAGCTTAAGCGGATTAGCGACAGATACGCAGTATTTT.

This clone was seen a single time. The chain recombines TRBV18 with TRBJ2-7, with 8 bases fitting TRBD1. V was clipped by 3 bases and J by 2 bases; unmatched bases: 6. The CDR3 extends over 15 amino acids. Germline V CDR1 and CDR2: KGHSH, LQKENI. CDR3 sequence reads: CASSPAGQATYEQYF. The CDR3 nucleotides read TGTGCCAGCTCACCGGCGGGACAGGCTACCTACGAGCAGTACTTC.

As regards this clone: Germline is not matched at one junction end, which may reflect a read error. The rearrangement links TRBV2 to TRBJ2-7; 7 nucleotides match TRBD2. This CDR3 spans 15 amino acids. The germline V gene encodes CDR1 SNHLY and CDR2 FYNNEI. The CDR3 reads CASRSQGLGSFEQYF. CDR3 bases: TGTGCCAGCCGGTCCCAAGGACTAGGATCCTTCGAGCAGTACTTC.